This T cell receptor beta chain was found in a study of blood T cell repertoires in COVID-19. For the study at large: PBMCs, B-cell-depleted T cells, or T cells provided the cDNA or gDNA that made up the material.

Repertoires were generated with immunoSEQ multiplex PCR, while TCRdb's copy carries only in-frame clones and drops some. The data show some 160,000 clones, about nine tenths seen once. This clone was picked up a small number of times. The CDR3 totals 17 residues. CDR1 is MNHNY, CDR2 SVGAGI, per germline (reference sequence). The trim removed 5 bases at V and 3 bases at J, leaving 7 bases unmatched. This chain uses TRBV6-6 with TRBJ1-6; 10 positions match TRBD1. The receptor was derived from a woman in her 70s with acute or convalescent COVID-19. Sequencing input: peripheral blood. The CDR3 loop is CASSRSGTGVYNSPLHF. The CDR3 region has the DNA TGTGCCAGCAGTCGCTCCGGGACAGGGGTCTATAATTCACCCCTCCACTTT.